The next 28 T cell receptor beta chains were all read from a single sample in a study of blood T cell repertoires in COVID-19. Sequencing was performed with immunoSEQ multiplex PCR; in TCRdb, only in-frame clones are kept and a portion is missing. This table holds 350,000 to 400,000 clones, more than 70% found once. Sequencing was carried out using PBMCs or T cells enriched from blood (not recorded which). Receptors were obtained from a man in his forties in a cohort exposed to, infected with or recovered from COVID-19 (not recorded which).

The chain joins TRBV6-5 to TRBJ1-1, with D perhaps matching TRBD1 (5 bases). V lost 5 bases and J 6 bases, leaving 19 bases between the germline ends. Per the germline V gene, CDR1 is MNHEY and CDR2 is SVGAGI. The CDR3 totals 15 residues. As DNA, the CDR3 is TGTGCCAGCAGTCCACCCGGGGGGGGGAGGGCTGAAGCTTTCTTT. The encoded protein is CASSPPGGGRAEAFF.

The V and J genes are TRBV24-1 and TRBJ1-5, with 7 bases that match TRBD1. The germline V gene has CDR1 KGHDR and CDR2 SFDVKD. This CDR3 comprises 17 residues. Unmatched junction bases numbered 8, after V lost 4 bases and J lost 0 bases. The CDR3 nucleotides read TGTGCCACCAGTGACTCCGGGACAGACTATAGCAATCAGCCCCAGCATTTT. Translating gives CATSDSGTDYSNQPQHF.

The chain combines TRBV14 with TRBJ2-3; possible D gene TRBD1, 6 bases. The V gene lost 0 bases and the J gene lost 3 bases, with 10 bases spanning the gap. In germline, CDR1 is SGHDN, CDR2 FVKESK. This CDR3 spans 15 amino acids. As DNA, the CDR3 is TGTGCCAGCAGCCAAGACAGGGGCTGGACAGATACGCAGTATTTT. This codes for CASSQDRGWTDTQYF. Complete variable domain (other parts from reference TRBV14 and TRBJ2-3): EAGVTQFPSHSVIEKGQTVTLRCDPISGHDNLYWYRRVMGKEIKFLLHFVKESKQDESGMPNNRFLAERTGGTYSTLKVQPAELEDSGVYFCASSQDRGWTDTQYFGPGTRLTVL.

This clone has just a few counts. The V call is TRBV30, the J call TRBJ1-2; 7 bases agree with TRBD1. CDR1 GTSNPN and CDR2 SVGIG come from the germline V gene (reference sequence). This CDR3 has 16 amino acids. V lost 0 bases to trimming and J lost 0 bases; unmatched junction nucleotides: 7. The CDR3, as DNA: TGTGCCTGGAGTGTTGTAGGGGGCGGCTCTAACTATGGCTACACCTTC. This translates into CAWSVVGGGSNYGYTF.

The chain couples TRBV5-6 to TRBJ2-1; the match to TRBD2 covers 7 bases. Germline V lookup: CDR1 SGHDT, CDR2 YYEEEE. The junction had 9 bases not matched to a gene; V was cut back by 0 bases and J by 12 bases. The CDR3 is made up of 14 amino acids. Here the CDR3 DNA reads TGTGCCAGCAGCTTGGCGGCGGGCGGGAGAGGGCAGTTCTTC. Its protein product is CASSLAAGGRGQFF.

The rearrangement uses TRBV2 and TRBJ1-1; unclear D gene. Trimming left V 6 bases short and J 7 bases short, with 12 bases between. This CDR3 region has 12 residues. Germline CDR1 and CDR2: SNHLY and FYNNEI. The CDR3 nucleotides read TGTGCCAGCAGAGAGGGAAGAGGTGAAGCTTTCTTT. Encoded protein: CASREGRGEAFF.

The CDR3 loop reads CAWSVQGSAGQPQHF. The CDR3 DNA follows: TGTGCCTGGAGTGTACAAGGGAGCGCCGGTCAGCCCCAGCATTTT. The V gene is TRBV30, the J gene TRBJ1-5; D gene unclear. V was shortened by 0 bases and J by 6 bases, with 15 bases between the two germline ends. Germline CDR1 GTSNPN, CDR2 SVGIG (reference sequence). The CDR3 loop spans 15 amino acids.

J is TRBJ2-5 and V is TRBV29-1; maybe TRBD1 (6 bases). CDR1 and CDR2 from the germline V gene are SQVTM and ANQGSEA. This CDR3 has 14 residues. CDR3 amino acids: CSASGGQGRETQYF. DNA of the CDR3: TGCAGTGCAAGTGGGGGACAAGGCCGAGAGACCCAGTACTTC.

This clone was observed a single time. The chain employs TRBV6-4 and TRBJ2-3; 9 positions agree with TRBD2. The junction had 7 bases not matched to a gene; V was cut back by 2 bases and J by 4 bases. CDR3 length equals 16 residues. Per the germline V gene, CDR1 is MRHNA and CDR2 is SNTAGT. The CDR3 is CASSDEGGRAPDTQYF. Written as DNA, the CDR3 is TGTGCCAGCAGTGACGAGGGCGGGAGGGCTCCAGATACGCAGTATTTT.

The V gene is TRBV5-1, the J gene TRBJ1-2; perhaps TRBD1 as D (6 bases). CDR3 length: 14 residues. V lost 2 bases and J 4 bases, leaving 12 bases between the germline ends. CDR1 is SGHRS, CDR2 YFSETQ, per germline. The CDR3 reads CASSFVGASYGYTF. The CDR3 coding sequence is TGCGCCAGCAGCTTTGTGGGGGCGAGCTATGGCTACACCTTC.

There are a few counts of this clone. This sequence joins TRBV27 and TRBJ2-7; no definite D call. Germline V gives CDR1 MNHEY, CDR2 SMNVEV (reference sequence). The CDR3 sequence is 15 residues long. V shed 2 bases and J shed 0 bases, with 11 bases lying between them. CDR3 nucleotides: TGTGCCAGCAGTTTAAAAACAGTTAGCTCCTACGAGCAGTACTTC. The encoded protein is CASSLKTVSSYEQYF.

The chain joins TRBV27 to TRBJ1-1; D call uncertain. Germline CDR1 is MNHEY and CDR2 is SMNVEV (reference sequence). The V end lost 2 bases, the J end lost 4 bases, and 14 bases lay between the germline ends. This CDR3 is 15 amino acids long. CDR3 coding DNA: TGTGCCAGCAGTTTAGAGCGTGACCGCGGCACTGAAGCTTTCTTT. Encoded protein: CASSLERDRGTEAFF.

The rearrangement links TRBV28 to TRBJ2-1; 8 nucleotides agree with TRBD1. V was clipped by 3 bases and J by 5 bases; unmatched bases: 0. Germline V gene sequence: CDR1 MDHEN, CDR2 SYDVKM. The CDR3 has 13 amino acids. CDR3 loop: CASSLDRDNEQFF. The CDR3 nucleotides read TGTGCCAGCAGTTTGGACAGGGACAATGAGCAGTTCTTC.

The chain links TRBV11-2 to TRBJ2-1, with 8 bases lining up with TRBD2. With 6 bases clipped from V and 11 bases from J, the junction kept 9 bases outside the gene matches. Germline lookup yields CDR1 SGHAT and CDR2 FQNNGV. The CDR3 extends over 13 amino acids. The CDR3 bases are TGTGCCAGCAGATATAGTAGCGGGGAGAAGCAGTTCTTC. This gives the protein CASRYSSGEKQFF.

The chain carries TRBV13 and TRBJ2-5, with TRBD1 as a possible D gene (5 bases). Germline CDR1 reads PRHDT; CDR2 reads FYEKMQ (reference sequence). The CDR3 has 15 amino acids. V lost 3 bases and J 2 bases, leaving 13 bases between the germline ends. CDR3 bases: TGTGCCAGCAGCTTTCGCCGACGGACACAAGAGACCCAGTACTTC. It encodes CASSFRRRTQETQYF.

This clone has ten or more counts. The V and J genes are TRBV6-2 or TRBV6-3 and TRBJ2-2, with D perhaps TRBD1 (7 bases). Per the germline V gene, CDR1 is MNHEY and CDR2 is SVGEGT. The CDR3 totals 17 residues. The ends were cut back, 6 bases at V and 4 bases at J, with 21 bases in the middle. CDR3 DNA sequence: TGTGCCAGCAGCCGCGGCGGGGCAGGGGGACGCACCGGGGAGCTGTTTTTT. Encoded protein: CASSRGGAGGRTGELFF.

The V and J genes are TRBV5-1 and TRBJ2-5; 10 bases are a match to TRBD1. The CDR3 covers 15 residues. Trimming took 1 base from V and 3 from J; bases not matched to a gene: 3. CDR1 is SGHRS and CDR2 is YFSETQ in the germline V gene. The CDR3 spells CASSLSGQGKETQYF. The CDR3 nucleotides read TGCGCCAGCAGCTTGTCGGGACAGGGGAAAGAGACCCAGTACTTC.

CDR3 region: CASSDRGRDTIYF. In DNA form, the CDR3 reads TGTGCCAGCAGTGACAGGGGTAGGGACACCATATATTTT. The chain couples TRBV12-3 or TRBV12-4 to TRBJ1-3; TRBD1 matches 8 bases. The CDR3 covers 13 residues. Unmatched junction bases numbered 5, after V lost 5 bases and J lost 8 bases.

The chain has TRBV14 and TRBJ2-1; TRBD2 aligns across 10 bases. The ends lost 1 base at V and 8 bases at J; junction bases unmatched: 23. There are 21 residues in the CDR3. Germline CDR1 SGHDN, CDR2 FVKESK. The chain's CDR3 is CASSQGAKQGAKLAGMDEQFF. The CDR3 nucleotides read TGTGCCAGCAGCCAAGGAGCAAAGCAGGGGGCTAAACTAGCGGGAATGGATGAGCAGTTCTTC.

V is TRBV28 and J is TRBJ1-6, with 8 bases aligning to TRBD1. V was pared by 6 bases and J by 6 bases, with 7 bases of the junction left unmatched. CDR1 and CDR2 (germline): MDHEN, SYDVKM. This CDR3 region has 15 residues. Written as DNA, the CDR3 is TGTGCCAGCAGCTCAGGGGGCGAAGGTAATTCACCCCTCCACTTT. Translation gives CASSSGGEGNSPLHF.

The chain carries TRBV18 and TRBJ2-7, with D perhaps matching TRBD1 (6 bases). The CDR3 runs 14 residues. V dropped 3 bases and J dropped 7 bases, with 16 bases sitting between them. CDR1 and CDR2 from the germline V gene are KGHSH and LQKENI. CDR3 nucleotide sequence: TGTGCCAGCTCACCCTTAACAGGGAACGAGGAGCAGTACTTC. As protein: CASSPLTGNEEQYF.

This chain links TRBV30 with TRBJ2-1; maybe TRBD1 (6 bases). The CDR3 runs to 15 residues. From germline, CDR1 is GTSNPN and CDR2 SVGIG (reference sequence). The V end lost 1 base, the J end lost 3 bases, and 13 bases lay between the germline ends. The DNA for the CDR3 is TGTGCCTGGAGTGACACAGGGACCGGCTACAATGAGCAGTTCTTC. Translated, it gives CAWSDTGTGYNEQFF.

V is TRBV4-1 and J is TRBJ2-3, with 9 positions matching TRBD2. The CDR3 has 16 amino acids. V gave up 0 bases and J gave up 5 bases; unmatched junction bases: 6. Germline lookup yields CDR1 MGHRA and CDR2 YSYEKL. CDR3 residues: CASSQERRGGEDTQYF. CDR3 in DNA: TGCGCCAGCAGCCAAGAACGGCGCGGGGGGGAAGATACGCAGTATTTT.

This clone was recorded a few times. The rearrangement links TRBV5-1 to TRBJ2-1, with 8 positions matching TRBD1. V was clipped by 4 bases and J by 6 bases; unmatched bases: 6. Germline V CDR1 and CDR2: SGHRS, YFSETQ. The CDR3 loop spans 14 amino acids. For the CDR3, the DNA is TGCGCCAGCAGCAGGACAGGGATCAGCAATGAGCAGTTCTTC. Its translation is CASSRTGISNEQFF.

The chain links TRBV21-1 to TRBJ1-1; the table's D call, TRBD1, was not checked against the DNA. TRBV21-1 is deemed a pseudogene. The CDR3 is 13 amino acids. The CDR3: CASSKDMNTEAFF. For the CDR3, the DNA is TGTGCCAGCAGCAAGGACATGAACACTGAAGCTTTCTTT.

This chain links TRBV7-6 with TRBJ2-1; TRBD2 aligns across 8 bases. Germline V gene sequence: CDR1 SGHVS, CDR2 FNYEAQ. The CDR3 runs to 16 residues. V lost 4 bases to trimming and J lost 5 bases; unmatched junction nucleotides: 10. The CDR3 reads CASSYQRLAQNNEQFF. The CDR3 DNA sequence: TGTGCCAGCAGCTACCAACGACTAGCGCAAAACAATGAGCAGTTCTTC.

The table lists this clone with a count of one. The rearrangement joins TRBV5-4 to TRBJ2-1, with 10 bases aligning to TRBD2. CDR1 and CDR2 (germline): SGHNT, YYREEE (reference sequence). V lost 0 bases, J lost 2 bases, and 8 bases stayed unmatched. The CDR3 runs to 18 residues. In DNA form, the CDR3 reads TGTGCCAGCAGCTTGGGGGGTCTAGCGGGAGCAGCCTACAATGAGCAGTTCTTC. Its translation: CASSLGGLAGAAYNEQFF.

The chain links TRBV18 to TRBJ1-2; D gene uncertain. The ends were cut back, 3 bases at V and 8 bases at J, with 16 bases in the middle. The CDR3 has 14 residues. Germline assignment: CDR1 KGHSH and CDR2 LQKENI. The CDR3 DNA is TGTGCCAGCTCACCTCCGTCGTCAAGGAGGGGCTACACCTTC. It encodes CASSPPSSRRGYTF.